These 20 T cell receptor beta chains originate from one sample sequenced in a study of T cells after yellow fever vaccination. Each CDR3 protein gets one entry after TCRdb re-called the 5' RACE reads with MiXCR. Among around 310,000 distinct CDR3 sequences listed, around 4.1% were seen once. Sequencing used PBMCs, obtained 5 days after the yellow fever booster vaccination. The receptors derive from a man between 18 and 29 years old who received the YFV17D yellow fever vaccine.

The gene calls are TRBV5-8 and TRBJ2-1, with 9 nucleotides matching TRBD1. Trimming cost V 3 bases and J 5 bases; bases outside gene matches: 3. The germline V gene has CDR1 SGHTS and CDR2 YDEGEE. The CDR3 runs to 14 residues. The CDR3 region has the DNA TGTGCCAGCAGCTCCGGGACAGGGCACAATGAGCAGTTCTTC. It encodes CASSSGTGHNEQFF.

The CDR3 loop reads CASSSDRNSPLHF. DNA for the CDR3: TGCGCCAGCAGCTCAGACAGGAATTCACCCCTCCACTTT. This sequence joins TRBV5-1 and TRBJ1-6; D may be TRBD1 (6 bases). The ends were cut back, 3 bases at V and 7 bases at J, with 8 bases in the middle. The CDR3 spans 13 residues. CDR1 is SGHRS and CDR2 is YFSETQ in the germline V gene.

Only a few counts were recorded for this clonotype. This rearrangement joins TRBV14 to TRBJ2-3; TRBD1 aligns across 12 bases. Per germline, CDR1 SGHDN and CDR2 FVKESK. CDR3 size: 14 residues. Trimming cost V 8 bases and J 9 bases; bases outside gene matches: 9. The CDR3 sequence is CASGPGQGAETQYF. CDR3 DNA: TGTGCCAGCGGACCGGGACAGGGGGCGGAGACGCAGTATTTT. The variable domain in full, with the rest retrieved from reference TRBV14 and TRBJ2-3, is EAGVTQFPSHSVIEKGQTVTLRCDPISGHDNLYWYRRVMGKEIKFLLHFVKESKQDESGMPNNRFLAERTGGTYSTLKVQPAELEDSGVYFCASGPGQGAETQYFGPGTRLTVL.

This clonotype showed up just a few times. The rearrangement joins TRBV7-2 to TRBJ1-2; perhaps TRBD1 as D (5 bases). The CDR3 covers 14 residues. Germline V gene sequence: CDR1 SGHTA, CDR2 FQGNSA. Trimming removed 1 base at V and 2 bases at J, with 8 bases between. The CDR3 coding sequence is TGTGCCAGCAGCTTAGTGGGGCAAAACTATGGCTACACCTTC. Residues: CASSLVGQNYGYTF.

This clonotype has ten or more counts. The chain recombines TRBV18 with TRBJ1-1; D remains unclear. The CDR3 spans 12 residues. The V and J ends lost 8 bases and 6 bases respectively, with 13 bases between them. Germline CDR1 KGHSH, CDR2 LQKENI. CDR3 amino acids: CASASRYAEAFF. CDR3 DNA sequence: TGTGCCAGCGCAAGCCGTTACGCTGAAGCTTTCTTT.

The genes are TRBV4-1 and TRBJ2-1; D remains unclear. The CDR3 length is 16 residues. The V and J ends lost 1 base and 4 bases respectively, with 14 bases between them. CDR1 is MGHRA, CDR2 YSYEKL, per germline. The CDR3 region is CASSQVDPIAYNEQFF. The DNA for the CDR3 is TGCGCCAGCAGCCAAGTAGATCCGATAGCATACAATGAGCAGTTCTTC.

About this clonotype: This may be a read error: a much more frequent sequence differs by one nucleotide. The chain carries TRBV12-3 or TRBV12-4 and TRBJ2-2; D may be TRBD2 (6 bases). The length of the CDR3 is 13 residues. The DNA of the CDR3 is TGTGCCAGCAGTTTAGTAGGGCCCGGGGAGGTGTTTTTT. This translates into CASSLVGPGEVFF.

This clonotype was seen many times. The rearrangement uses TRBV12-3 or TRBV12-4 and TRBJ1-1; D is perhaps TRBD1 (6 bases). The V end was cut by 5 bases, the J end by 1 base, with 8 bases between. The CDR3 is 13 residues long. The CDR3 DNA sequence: TGTGCCAGCAGTCCGACAGGGAACACTGAAGCTTTCTTT. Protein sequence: CASSPTGNTEAFF.

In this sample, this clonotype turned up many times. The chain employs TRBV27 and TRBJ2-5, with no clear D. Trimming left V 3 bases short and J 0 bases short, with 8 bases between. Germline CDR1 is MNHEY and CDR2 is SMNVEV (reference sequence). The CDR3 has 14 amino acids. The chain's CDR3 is CASSFPEYQETQYF. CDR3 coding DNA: TGTGCCAGCAGTTTCCCAGAGTACCAAGAGACCCAGTACTTC.

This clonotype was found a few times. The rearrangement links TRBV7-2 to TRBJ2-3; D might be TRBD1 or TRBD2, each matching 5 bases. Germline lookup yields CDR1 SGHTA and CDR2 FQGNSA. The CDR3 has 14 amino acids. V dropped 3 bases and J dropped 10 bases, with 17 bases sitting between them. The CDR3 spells CASSLPGRGASQYF. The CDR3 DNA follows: TGTGCCAGCAGCTTGCCGGGACGAGGAGCCTCGCAGTATTTT.

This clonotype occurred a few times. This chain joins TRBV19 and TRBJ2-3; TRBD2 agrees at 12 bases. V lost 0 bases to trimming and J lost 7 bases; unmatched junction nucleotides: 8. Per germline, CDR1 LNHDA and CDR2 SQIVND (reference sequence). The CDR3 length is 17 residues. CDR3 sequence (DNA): TGTGCCAGTAGTATAGACCGTCTAGCGGGGGGGGGACATACGCAGTATTTT. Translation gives CASSIDRLAGGGHTQYF.

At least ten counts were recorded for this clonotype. The CDR3 sequence: CASSDGGGQPQHF. As DNA, the CDR3 is TGTGCCAGCAGTGACGGGGGCGGTCAGCCCCAGCATTTT. This chain uses TRBV6-1 with TRBJ1-5; the D gene is possibly TRBD1 (6 bases). Looked up from germline, CDR1 is MNHNS and CDR2 is SASEGT. The CDR3 has 13 residues. V dropped 3 bases and J dropped 6 bases, with 9 bases sitting between them.

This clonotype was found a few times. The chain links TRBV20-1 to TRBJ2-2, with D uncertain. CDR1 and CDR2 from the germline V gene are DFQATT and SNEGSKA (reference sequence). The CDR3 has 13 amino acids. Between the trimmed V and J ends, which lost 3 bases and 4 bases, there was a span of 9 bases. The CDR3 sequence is CSASSDRTGELFF. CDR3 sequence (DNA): TGCAGTGCTAGTTCGGACCGCACCGGGGAGCTGTTTTTT.

CDR3 DNA sequence: TGTGCCAGCAGAAGCACAGACAGGGAAGAACATGGCTACACCTTC. Protein sequence: CASRSTDREEHGYTF. The V call is TRBV7-9, the J call TRBJ1-2, with 7 bases fitting TRBD1. CDR1 and CDR2 from the germline V gene are SEHNR and FQNEAQ (reference sequence). The ends lost 6 bases at V and 6 bases at J; junction bases unmatched: 13. The CDR3 is 15 residues long.

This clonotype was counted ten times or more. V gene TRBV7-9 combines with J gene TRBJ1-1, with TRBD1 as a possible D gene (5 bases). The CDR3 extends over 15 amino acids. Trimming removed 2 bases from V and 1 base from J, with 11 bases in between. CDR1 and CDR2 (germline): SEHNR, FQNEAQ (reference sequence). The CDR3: CASSLFGGANTEAFF. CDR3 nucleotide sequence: TGTGCCAGCAGCTTATTCGGGGGAGCGAACACTGAAGCTTTCTTT. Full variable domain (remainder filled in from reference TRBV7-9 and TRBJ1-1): DTGVSQNPRHKITKRGQNVTFRCDPISEHNRLYWYRQTLGQGPEFLTYFQNEAQLEKSRLLSDRFSAERPKGSFSTLEIQRTEQGDSAMYLCASSLFGGANTEAFFGQGTRLTVV.

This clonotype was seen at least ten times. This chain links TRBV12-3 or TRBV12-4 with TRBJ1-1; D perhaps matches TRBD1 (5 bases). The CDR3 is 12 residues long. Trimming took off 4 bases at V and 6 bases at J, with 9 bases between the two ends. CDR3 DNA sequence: TGTGCCAGCAGTTCGAGGGGCGCTGAAGCTTTCTTT. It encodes CASSSRGAEAFF.

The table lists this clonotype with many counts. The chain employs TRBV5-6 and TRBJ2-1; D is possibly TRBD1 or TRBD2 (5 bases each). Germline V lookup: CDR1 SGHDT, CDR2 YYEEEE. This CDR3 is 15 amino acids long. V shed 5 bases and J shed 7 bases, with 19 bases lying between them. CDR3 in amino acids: CASRFSGTFYNEQFF. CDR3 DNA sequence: TGTGCCAGCAGGTTCTCGGGGACCTTTTATAATGAGCAGTTCTTC.

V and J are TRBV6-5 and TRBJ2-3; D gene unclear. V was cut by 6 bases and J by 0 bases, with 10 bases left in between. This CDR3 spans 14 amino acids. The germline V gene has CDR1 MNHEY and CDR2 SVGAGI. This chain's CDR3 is CASRMAMSTDTQYF. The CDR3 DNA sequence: TGTGCCAGCAGAATGGCTATGAGCACAGATACGCAGTATTTT.

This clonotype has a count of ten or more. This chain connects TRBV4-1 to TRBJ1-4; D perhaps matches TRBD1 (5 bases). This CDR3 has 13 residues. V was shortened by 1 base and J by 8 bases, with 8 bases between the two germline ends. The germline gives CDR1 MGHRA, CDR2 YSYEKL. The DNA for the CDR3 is TGCGCCAGCAGCCAAGCCGGGGACGAAAAACTGTTTTTT. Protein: CASSQAGDEKLFF.

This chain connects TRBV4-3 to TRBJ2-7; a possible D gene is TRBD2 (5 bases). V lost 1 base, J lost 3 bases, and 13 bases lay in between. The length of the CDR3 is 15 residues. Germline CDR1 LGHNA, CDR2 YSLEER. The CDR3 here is CASSQVVGENYEQYF. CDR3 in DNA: TGCGCCAGCAGCCAAGTGGTTGGGGAGAACTACGAGCAGTACTTC.